This TCR beta chain was recorded in a study of T-cell memory formation after mild COVID-19. TCRdb ran MiXCR on the 5' RACE reads and lists one entry per CDR3 protein. The sample holds some 120,000 distinct CDR3 sequences, 5% to 6.5% seen once. The study, taken as a whole, reports: A second wave expanding day 15 to 37 was CD4+-biased; contracting clones were balanced.

CDR3 size: 15 residues. Germline loops: CDR1 SGHRS, CDR2 YFSETQ. The V end lost 0 bases, the J end lost 4 bases, and 12 bases lay between the germline ends. This clonotype was detected a few times. Its cognate antigen is unknown. The J gene is TRBJ2-3, the V gene TRBV5-1; possible D gene TRBD1, 6 bases. Sequenced input: PBMCs or a T cell subset sorted from them (not recorded which). The sequence came from an adult woman who had mild COVID-19 (a few samples of this study predate the infection). Cell type and time point are not known. CDR3: CASSLAGQGPDTQYF. The CDR3, as DNA: TGCGCCAGCAGCTTGGCCGGGCAGGGGCCAGATACGCAGTATTTT.